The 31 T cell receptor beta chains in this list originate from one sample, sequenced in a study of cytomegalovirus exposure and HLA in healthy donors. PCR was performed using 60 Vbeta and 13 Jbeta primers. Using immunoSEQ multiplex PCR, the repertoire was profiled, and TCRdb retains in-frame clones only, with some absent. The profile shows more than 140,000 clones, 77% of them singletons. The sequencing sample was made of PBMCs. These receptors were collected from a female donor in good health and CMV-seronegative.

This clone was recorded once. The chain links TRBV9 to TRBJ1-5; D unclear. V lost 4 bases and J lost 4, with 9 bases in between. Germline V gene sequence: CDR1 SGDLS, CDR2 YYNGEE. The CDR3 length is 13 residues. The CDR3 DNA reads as TGTGCCAGCAGCCGCGGATGGAATCAGCCCCAGCATTTT. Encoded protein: CASSRGWNQPQHF.

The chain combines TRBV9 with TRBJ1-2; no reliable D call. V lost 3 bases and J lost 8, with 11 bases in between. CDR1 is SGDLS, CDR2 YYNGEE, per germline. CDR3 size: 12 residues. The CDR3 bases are TGTGCCAGCAGCGGCCCCCCAGGAGGCTACACCTTC. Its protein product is CASSGPPGGYTF.

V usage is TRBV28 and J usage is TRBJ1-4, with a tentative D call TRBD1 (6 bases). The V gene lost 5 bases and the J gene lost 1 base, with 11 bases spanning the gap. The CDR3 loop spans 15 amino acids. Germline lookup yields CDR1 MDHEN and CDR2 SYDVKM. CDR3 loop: CASSGGSLTNEKLFF. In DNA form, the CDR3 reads TGTGCCAGCAGTGGGGGCAGTCTAACTAATGAAAAACTGTTTTTT.

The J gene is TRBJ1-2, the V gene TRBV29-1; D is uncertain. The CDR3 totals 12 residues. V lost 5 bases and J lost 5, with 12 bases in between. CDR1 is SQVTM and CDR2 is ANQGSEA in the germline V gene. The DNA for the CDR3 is TGCAGCGTTAATGTCATGGAGTATGGCTACACCTTC. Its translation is CSVNVMEYGYTF.

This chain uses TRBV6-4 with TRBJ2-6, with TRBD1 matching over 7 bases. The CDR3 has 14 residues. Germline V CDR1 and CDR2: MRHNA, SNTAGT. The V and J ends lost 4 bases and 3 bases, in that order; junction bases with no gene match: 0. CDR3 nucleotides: TGTGCCAGCAGTGGACAGGGTGGGGCCAACGTCCTGACTTTC. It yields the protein CASSGQGGANVLTF.

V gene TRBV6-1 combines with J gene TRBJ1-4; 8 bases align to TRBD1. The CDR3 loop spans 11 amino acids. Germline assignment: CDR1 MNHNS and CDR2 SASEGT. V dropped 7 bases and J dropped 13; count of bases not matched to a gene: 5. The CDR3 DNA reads TGTGCCAGCACCTACAGGGGGAGACTGTTTTTT. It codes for CASTYRGRLFF.

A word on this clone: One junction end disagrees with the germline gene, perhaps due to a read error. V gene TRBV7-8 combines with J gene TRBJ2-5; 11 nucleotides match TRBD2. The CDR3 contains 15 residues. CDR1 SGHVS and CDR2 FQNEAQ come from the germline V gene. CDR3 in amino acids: CASSLGLAGGTLEDF. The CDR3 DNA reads TGTGCCAGCAGCTTAGGGCTAGCGGGGGGCACCCTTGAGGACTTC. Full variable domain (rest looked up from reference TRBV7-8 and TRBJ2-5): GAGVSQSPRYKVAKRGQDVALRCDPISGHVSLFWYQQALGQGPEFLTYFQNEAQLDKSGLPSDRFFAERPEGSVSTLKIQRTQQEDSAVYLCASSLGLAGGTLEDFGPGTRLLVL.

CDR3 residues: CASSPTRGRDTEAFF. The CDR3 DNA follows: TGTGCCAGCAGCCCCACAAGGGGGCGGGACACTGAAGCTTTCTTT. The J gene is TRBJ1-1, the V gene TRBV7-9; 7 bases map to TRBD1. Germline loops: CDR1 SEHNR, CDR2 FQNEAQ (reference sequence). The CDR3 length is 15 residues. Losses at the gene ends were 5 bases for V and 3 bases for J; bases not matched to a gene: 9.

In DNA, the CDR3 is TGTGCCAGCAGCTTCCGTCGGAGCGCAAACTCCTACGAGCAGTACTTC. Its translation: CASSFRRSANSYEQYF. The chain links TRBV7-9 to TRBJ2-7; D is ambiguous. The CDR3 covers 16 residues. Trimming pared 3 bases from V and 0 bases from J, leaving 15 bases between. Germline CDR1 and CDR2: SEHNR and FQNEAQ (reference sequence).

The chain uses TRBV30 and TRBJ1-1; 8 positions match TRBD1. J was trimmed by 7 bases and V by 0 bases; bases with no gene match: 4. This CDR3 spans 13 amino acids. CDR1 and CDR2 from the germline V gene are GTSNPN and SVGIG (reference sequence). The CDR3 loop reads CAWSVQGGSEAFF. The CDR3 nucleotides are TGTGCCTGGAGTGTACAGGGGGGAAGTGAAGCTTTCTTT.

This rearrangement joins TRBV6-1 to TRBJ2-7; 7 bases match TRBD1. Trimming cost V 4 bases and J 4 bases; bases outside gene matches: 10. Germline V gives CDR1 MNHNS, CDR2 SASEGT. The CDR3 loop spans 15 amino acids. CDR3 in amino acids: CASSARTGRGYEQYF. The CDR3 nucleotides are TGTGCCAGCAGTGCCCGGACAGGCCGCGGTTACGAGCAGTACTTC.

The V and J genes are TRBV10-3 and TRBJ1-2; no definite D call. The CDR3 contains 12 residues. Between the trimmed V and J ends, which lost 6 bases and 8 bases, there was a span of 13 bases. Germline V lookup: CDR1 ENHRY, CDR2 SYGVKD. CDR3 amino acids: CAIRGSGNGYTF. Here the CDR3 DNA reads TGTGCCATCAGGGGGAGTGGGAACGGCTACACCTTC.

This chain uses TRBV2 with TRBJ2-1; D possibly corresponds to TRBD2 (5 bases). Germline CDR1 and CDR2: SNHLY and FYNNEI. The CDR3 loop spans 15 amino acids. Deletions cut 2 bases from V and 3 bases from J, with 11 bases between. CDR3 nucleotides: TGTGCCAGCAGTGAAACGAGCGGTCTCTACAATGAGCAGTTCTTC. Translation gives CASSETSGLYNEQFF.

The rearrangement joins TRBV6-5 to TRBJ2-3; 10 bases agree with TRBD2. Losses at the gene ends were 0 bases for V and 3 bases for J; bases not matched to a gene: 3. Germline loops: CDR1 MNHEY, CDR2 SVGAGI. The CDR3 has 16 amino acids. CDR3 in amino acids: CASSYSSGGGTDTQYF. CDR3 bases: TGTGCCAGCAGTTACTCCAGCGGGGGGGGGACAGATACGCAGTATTTT.

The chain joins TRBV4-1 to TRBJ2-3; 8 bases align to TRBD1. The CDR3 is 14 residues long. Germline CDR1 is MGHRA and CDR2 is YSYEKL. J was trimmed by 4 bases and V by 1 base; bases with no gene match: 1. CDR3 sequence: CASSQARGPDTQYF. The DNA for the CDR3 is TGCGCCAGCAGCCAAGCCAGGGGGCCAGATACGCAGTATTTT.

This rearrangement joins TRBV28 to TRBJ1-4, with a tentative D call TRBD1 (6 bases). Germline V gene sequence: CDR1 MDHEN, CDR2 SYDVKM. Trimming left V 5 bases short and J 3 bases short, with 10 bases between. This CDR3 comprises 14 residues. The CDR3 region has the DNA TGTGCCAGCAGTCTGACAGGCCCTAATGAAAAACTGTTTTTT. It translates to CASSLTGPNEKLFF.

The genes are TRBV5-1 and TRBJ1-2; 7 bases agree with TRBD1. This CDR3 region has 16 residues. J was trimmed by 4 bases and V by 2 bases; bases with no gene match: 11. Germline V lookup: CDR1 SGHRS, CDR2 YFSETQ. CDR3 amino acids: CASSFEGQPTPYGYTF. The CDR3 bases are TGCGCCAGCAGCTTCGAGGGACAGCCGACTCCCTATGGCTACACCTTC.

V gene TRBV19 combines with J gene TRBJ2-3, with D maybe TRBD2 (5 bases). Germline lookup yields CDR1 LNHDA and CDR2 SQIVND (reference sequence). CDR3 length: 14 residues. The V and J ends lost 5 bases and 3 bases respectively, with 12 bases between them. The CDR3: CASSSLRETDTQYF. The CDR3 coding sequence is TGTGCCAGTAGTTCGTTGAGGGAGACAGATACGCAGTATTTT.

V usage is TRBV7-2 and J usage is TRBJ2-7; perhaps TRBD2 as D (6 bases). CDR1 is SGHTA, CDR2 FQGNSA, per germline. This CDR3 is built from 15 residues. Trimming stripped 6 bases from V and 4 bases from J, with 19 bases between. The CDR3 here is CASSLGGRGTYEQYF. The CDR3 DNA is TGTGCCAGCAGTCTAGGAGGGCGGGGAACGTACGAGCAGTACTTC.

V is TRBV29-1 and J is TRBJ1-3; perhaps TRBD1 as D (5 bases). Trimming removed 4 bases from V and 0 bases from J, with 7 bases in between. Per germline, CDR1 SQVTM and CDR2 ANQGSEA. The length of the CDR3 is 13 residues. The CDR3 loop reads CSVAGYSGNTIYF. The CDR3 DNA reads TGCAGCGTTGCAGGGTACTCTGGAAACACCATATATTTT.

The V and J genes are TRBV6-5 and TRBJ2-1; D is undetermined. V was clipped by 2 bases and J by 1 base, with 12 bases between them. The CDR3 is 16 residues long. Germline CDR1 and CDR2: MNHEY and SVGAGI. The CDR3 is CASSYTPLSSYNEQFF. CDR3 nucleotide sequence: TGTGCCAGCAGTTACACGCCACTTTCATCCTACAATGAGCAGTTCTTC.

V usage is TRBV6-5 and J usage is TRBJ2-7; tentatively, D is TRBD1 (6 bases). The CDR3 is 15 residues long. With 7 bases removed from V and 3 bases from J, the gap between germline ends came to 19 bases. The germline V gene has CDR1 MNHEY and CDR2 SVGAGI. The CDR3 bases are TGTGCCAGCACCTCCCGCACGGAACAGGGCTACGAGCAGTACTTC. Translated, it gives CASTSRTEQGYEQYF.

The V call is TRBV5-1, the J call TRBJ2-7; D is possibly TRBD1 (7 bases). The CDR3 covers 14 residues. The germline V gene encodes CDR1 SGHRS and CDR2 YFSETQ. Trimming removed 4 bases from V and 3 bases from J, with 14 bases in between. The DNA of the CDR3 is TGCGCCAGCAGCAGCAGGGGGGCCCTCTACGAGCAGTACTTC. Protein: CASSSRGALYEQYF.

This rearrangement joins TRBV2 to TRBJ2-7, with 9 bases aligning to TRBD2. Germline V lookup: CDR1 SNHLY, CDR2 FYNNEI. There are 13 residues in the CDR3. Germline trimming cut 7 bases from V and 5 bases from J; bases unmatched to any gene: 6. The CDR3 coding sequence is TGTGCCAGCAAAAGACTAGCGGAAAACGAGCAGTACTTC. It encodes CASKRLAENEQYF.

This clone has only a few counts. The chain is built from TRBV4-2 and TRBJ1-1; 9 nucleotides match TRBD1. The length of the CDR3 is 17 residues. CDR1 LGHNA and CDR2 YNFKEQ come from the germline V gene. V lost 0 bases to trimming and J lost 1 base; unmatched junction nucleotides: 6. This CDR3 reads CASSQELQGARNTEAFF. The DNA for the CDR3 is TGTGCCAGCAGCCAAGAGTTACAGGGGGCGCGGAACACTGAAGCTTTCTTT.

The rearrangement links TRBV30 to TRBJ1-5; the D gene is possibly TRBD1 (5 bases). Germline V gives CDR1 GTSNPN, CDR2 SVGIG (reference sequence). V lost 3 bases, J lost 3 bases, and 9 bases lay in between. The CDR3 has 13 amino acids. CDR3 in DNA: TGTGCCTGGAGCGACAGCTCCAATCAGCCCCAGCATTTT. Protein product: CAWSDSSNQPQHF.

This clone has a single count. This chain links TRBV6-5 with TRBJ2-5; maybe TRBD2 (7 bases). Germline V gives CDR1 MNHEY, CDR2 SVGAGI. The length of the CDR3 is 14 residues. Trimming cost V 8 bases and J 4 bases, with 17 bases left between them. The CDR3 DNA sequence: TGTGCCAGCCTCCGCGGTCGGGGGGCAGAGACCCAGTACTTC. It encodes CASLRGRGAETQYF.

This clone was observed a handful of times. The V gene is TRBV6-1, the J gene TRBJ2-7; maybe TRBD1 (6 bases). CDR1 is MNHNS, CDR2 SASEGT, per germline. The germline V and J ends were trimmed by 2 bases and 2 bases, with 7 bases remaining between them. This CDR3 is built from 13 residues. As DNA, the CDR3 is TGTGCCAGCAGTGAAACAGGGCCCTACGAGCAGTACTTC. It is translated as CASSETGPYEQYF.

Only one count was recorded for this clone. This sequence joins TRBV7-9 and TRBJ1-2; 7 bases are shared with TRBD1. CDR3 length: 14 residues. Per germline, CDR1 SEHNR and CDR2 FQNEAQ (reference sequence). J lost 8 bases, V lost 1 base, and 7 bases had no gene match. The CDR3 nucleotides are TGTGCCAGCAGCTTAGTAGGTACAGGGGACGGCTACACCTTC. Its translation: CASSLVGTGDGYTF.

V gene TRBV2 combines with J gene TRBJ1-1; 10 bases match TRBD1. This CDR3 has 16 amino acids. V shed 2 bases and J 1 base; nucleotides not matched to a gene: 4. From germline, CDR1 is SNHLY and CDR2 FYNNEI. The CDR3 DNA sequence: TGTGCCAGCAGTGAATCTCGGACAGGGGGGAACACTGAAGCTTTCTTT. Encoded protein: CASSESRTGGNTEAFF.

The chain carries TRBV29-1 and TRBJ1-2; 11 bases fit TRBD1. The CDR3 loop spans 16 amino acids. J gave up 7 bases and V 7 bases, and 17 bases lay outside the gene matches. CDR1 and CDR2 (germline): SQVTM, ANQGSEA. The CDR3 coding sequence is TGCAGCGAACAACTTGGCGGGACAGGGGGAAGGGGTGGCTACACCTTC. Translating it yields CSEQLGGTGGRGGYTF.